These 26 T cell receptor beta chains were all obtained from the same sample, sequenced in a study of response to subunit inactivated influenza vaccine. MiXCR, run by TCRdb on the RT-PCR reads, gives a single entry per CDR3 protein. The data hold over 450,000 distinct CDR3 sequences, with under 15% observed a single time. The sample here was PBMCs from blood, taken around seven weeks after vaccination. Receptor source: a man aged 45-65 years who received an inactivated influenza vaccine.

This chain connects TRBV7-2 to TRBJ1-6; 9 bases fit TRBD1. The CDR3 spans 16 residues. V shed 5 bases and J 6 bases; nucleotides not matched to a gene: 8. Germline values: CDR1 SGHTA, CDR2 FQGNSA. The DNA for the CDR3 is TGTGCCAGCAGCAAAAGGGGACAGGGTATTAATTCACCCCTCCACTTT. It translates to CASSKRGQGINSPLHF.

J is TRBJ1-1 and V is TRBV7-2, with 8 bases aligning to TRBD1. Germline values: CDR1 SGHTA, CDR2 FQGNSA. The CDR3 length is 15 residues. The V segment lost 5 bases and the J segment 1 base; nucleotides outside the gene matches: 6. Here the CDR3 reads CASSPRQGWNTEAFF. CDR3 coding DNA: TGTGCCAGCAGCCCCCGACAGGGGTGGAACACTGAAGCTTTCTTT.

This clonotype has just a few counts. This chain links TRBV6-5 with TRBJ2-2; 8 bases agree with TRBD2. The CDR3 covers 17 residues. Per germline, CDR1 MNHEY and CDR2 SVGAGI. With 0 bases clipped from V and 5 bases from J, the junction kept 8 bases outside the gene matches. The CDR3 nucleotides are TGTGCCAGCAGTTACTCGAGTCGGACTAGCTGGACCGGGGAGCTGTTTTTT. Amino acids: CASSYSSRTSWTGELFF.

The rearrangement joins TRBV29-1 to TRBJ2-1, with a weak D call TRBD2 (7 bases). The CDR3 contains 16 residues. The V gene lost 1 base and the J gene lost 2 bases, with 15 bases spanning the gap. CDR1 is SQVTM and CDR2 is ANQGSEA in the germline V gene. As DNA, the CDR3 is TGCAGCGTTGAAGTGGGGGGGCCGAAAACCTACAATGAGCAGTTCTTC. It codes for CSVEVGGPKTYNEQFF.

This clonotype has just a few counts. The V call is TRBV12-3 or TRBV12-4, the J call TRBJ2-1, with D perhaps matching TRBD1 (6 bases). Trimming cost V 1 base and J 0 bases, with 7 bases left between them. The CDR3 is 15 residues long. The CDR3, as DNA: TGTGCCAGCAGTTTAGAGGACAGCTCCTACAATGAGCAGTTCTTC. This translates into CASSLEDSSYNEQFF.

This clonotype came up many times. In nucleotides, the CDR3 is TGTGCCAGCAGAACCGGACGGCCACCTATGAACACTGAAGCTTTCTTT. It specifies CASRTGRPPMNTEAFF. The rearrangement uses TRBV6-1 and TRBJ1-1, with D uncertain. Germline CDR1 and CDR2: MNHNS and SASEGT. The CDR3 consists of 16 residues. V lost 6 bases and J 0 bases, leaving 17 bases between the germline ends.

The gene calls are TRBV20-1 and TRBJ1-1; weak D call: TRBD1 (6 bases). Germline values: CDR1 DFQATT, CDR2 SNEGSKA (reference sequence). This CDR3 is built from 14 residues. The ends were cut back, 2 bases at V and 11 bases at J, with 21 bases in the middle. In DNA, the CDR3 is TGCAGTGCTAGACCCCCTTCGACAGGCCTTGGGGCTTTCTTT. This gives the protein CSARPPSTGLGAFF.

Only a few counts were recorded for this clonotype. This chain joins TRBV20-1 and TRBJ1-1; D remains unclear. With 1 base removed from V and 3 bases from J, the gap between germline ends came to 3 bases. The CDR3 consists of 11 residues. Germline V gene sequence: CDR1 DFQATT, CDR2 SNEGSKA (reference sequence). The CDR3 region is CSARVDTEAFF. The CDR3 nucleotides read TGCAGTGCTAGAGTGGACACTGAAGCTTTCTTT.

This clonotype was picked up a small number of times. The chain uses TRBV20-1 and TRBJ2-7, with D maybe TRBD2 (5 bases). The germline gives CDR1 DFQATT, CDR2 SNEGSKA (reference sequence). This CDR3 region has 15 residues. V gave up 4 bases and J gave up 5 bases, with 21 bases separating them. The DNA of the CDR3 is TGCAGTGCTAACCTACTTGCCCGGGTCGGGAACGAGCAGTACTTC. Its translation is CSANLLARVGNEQYF.

At least ten counts were recorded for this clonotype. The chain uses TRBV27 and TRBJ2-6; D uncertain. The germline gives CDR1 MNHEY, CDR2 SMNVEV (reference sequence). Trimming removed 5 bases at V and 10 bases at J, with 15 bases between. The CDR3 extends over 14 amino acids. The CDR3 here is CASSPTNAKNVLTF. CDR3 in DNA: TGTGCCAGCAGTCCCACGAACGCGAAGAACGTCCTGACTTTC.

This clonotype was recorded at least ten times. This chain links TRBV19 with TRBJ2-1; no clear D gene. The V gene lost 1 base and the J gene lost 7 bases, with 8 bases spanning the gap. CDR3 length: 13 residues. The germline gives CDR1 LNHDA, CDR2 SQIVND (reference sequence). CDR3 in amino acids: CASSIGVLNEQFF. The CDR3 DNA follows: TGTGCCAGTAGTATAGGGGTCCTTAATGAGCAGTTCTTC.

This clonotype was detected a few times. This chain uses TRBV20-1 with TRBJ2-7; tentatively, D is TRBD1 (5 bases). This CDR3 comprises 11 residues. Trimming shortened V by 3 bases and J by 5 bases, and 8 bases separated the two germline ends. Germline CDR1 DFQATT, CDR2 SNEGSKA (reference sequence). CDR3 in amino acids: CSASREDEQYF. CDR3 nucleotides: TGCAGTGCTAGCAGGGAAGACGAGCAGTACTTC.

This clonotype has just a few counts. V gene TRBV20-1 combines with J gene TRBJ2-7, with 11 bases lining up with TRBD2. V shed 3 bases, J shed 0 bases, and the junction held 13 bases outside the gene matches. The CDR3 has 18 amino acids. Germline V gene lookup returns CDR1 DFQATT and CDR2 SNEGSKA (reference sequence). Here the CDR3 reads CSASGRVLAGALSYEQYF. CDR3 DNA sequence: TGCAGTGCTAGTGGTAGGGTACTAGCGGGGGCCCTCTCCTACGAGCAGTACTTC.

This clonotype came up a few times. The rearrangement links TRBV4-1 to TRBJ2-7; possibly TRBD1 for D (5 bases). CDR3 length: 16 amino acids. V lost 1 base and J 0 bases, leaving 13 bases between the germline ends. Germline loops: CDR1 MGHRA, CDR2 YSYEKL. CDR3: CASSQGPPDSSYEQYF. The DNA of the CDR3 is TGCGCCAGCAGCCAAGGGCCCCCCGACAGCTCCTACGAGCAGTACTTC.

The chain is built from TRBV11-2 and TRBJ2-1; TRBD2 agrees at 12 bases. The CDR3 runs 14 residues. CDR1 is SGHAT, CDR2 FQNNGV, per germline. The V and J ends lost 8 bases and 7 bases, in that order; junction bases with no gene match: 6. CDR3 region: CASSVTSGSNEQFF. DNA of the CDR3: TGTGCCAGCTCCGTGACTAGCGGGAGTAATGAGCAGTTCTTC.

This clonotype was seen a few times. This chain uses TRBV6-5 with TRBJ2-1; TRBD2 aligns across 7 bases. After removal of 0 bases from V and 9 bases from J, the junction contained 5 bases not matched to a gene. CDR1 and CDR2 (germline): MNHEY, SVGAGI. The CDR3 runs 14 residues. The CDR3 DNA is TGTGCCAGCAGTTACTCGGGCGGGGGTGGTGAGCAGTTCTTC. This sequence encodes CASSYSGGGGEQFF.

This clonotype was detected a few times. CDR3 coding DNA: TGTGCCAGCAGCCCCGTAGGCGGTGCGAACACTGAAGCTTTCTTT. It codes for CASSPVGGANTEAFF. The rearrangement joins TRBV9 to TRBJ1-1; D remains ambiguous. CDR3 length equals 15 residues. Germline V lookup: CDR1 SGDLS, CDR2 YYNGEE. Trimming cost V 4 bases and J 1 base, with 14 bases left between them.

This clonotype turned up a few times. V is TRBV20-1 and J is TRBJ1-2; 12 bases fit TRBD1. Germline CDR1 reads DFQATT; CDR2 reads SNEGSKA (reference sequence). The V gene end was trimmed by 6 bases and the J gene end by 4 bases; junction bases not matched to a gene: 15. The CDR3 spans 17 residues. The CDR3 DNA follows: TGCAGTGCCACCCGACGCCGGGACAGGGGGCCGGGCTATGGCTACACCTTC. Translating it yields CSATRRRDRGPGYGYTF.

Concerning this clonotype: The CDR3 ends on some other residue instead of the conserved phenylalanine or tryptophan, so this is likely a read error. This rearrangement joins TRBV6-1 to TRBJ2-5, with D unresolved. This CDR3 comprises 14 residues. The V gene lost 6 bases and the J gene lost 1 base, with 12 bases spanning the gap. Germline V lookup: CDR1 MNHNS, CDR2 SASEGT. This CDR3 is CASSSPRAQETQYL. The CDR3 DNA follows: TGTGCCAGCAGCTCCCCAAGGGCCCAAGAGACCCAGTACTTA.

In this sample, this clonotype turned up a few times. The chain couples TRBV7-3 to TRBJ1-1; D gene uncertain. The germline V and J ends were trimmed by 2 bases and 1 base, with 14 bases remaining between them. The CDR3 extends over 16 amino acids. Germline V gives CDR1 SGHTA, CDR2 FQGTGA. The CDR3 sequence is CASSLFLSRQNTEAFF. The CDR3 DNA reads as TGTGCCAGCAGCTTATTTTTAAGTCGACAGAACACTGAAGCTTTCTTT.

The chain joins TRBV20-1 to TRBJ2-7; 8 positions match TRBD1. CDR1 and CDR2 from the germline V gene are DFQATT and SNEGSKA (reference sequence). This CDR3 spans 16 amino acids. V lost 2 bases to trimming and J lost 2 bases; unmatched junction nucleotides: 11. The CDR3 nucleotides read TGCAGTGCTAGATCTCTGAGGGGACAGGCGACCTACGAGCAGTACTTC. As protein: CSARSLRGQATYEQYF.

The V call is TRBV12-3 or TRBV12-4, the J call TRBJ2-4; the D gene is possibly TRBD1 (6 bases). The CDR3 totals 15 residues. The V and J ends lost 3 bases and 7 bases respectively, with 16 bases between them. CDR3 in DNA: TGTGCCAGCAGTTTTCAGGGGTTGATAACCAACATTCAGTACTTC. It codes for CASSFQGLITNIQYF.

This clonotype has just a few counts. The rearrangement uses TRBV24-1 and TRBJ1-3; the match to TRBD1 covers 7 bases. The germline CDR1 and CDR2 sequences are KGHDR and SFDVKD. This CDR3 has 17 residues. Trimming at V came to 4 bases and at J to 1 base, leaving 9 bases not matched to a gene. The CDR3 coding sequence is TGTGCCACCAGTGACACCCCCAGGGGGGGATCTGGAAACACCATATATTTT. As protein: CATSDTPRGGSGNTIYF.

This sequence joins TRBV27 and TRBJ2-1; perhaps TRBD2 as D (6 bases). Trimming stripped 1 base from V and 9 bases from J, with 16 bases between. The CDR3 has 15 amino acids. CDR1 MNHEY and CDR2 SMNVEV come from the germline V gene (reference sequence). The CDR3 region is CASSLFAGGVGEQFF. In nucleotides, the CDR3 is TGTGCCAGCAGTTTATTTGCCGGCGGGGTGGGTGAGCAGTTCTTC.

This clonotype was seen ten or more times. The chain recombines TRBV12-3 or TRBV12-4 with TRBJ1-2; maybe TRBD1 (5 bases). Trimming took off 6 bases at V and 4 bases at J, with 15 bases between the two ends. CDR3 length equals 14 residues. CDR3 bases: TGTGCCAGCAGCGGTGGAGCAGGGTCCTATGGCTACACCTTC. Translating gives CASSGGAGSYGYTF.

This clonotype has more than one count but fewer than ten. The chain carries TRBV28 and TRBJ2-4; D is ambiguous. The V and J ends lost 6 bases and 0 bases respectively, with 12 bases between them. The length of the CDR3 is 15 residues. Per the germline V gene, CDR1 is MDHEN and CDR2 is SYDVKM. The CDR3 nucleotides read TGTGCCAGCAGAAGTCGATCTTTAGCCAAAAACATTCAGTACTTC. It codes for CASRSRSLAKNIQYF.